Listed below are T cell receptor beta chains from one sample, sequenced in a study of blood T cell repertoires in COVID-19. The repertoire was sequenced with immunoSEQ multiplex PCR; TCRdb's copy has only in-frame clones and lacks some. The sample has 70,000 to 95,000 clones; roughly 80% are singletons. Sequenced: peripheral blood. These receptors were obtained from a human donor in a cohort sampled during active COVID-19. The CDR3 runs from the conserved cysteine through the conserved F or W. Size is omitted from some rows. Given values are once, few, many or a class for expanded clones.

clone size | V gene | CDR3 protein
once | TRBV7-8 | CASSPQATQYF
. | TRBV5-4 | CASSLQGNYGYTF
once | TRBV4-1 | CASSQGTQSGEKLFF
. | TRBV24-1 | CATSGAGTSTYNEQFF
. | TRBV2 | CAGSGLDQGNSPLHF
. | TRBV5-1 | CASSPGVADTQYF
. | TRBV5-5 | CASSRDRANTEAFF
. | TRBV9 | CASSPGYTDTQYF
. | TRBV20-1 | CSASTSRTYTQYF
. | TRBV9 | CASSVGPNTGELFF
. | TRBV5-4 | CASTLAGVETQYF
few | TRBV19 | CASSYLSGANVLTF
. | TRBV18 | CASSPGLAGLGNEQFF
. | TRBV10-1 | CASSAGDPYEQYF
. | TRBV23-1 | CASSQIGTPETQYF
once | TRBV14 | CASSQGLAGGVSDTQYF
. | TRBV11-2 | CASSLGWRGSLYEQYF
. | TRBV6-5 | CASRPQGHSGNTIYF
. | TRBV6-5 | CASSDRLAGGQYF
. | TRBV2 | CASSVSQGVSPLHF
. | TRBV7-3 | CASSPRGPETQYF
few | TRBV2 | CATTQGENTEAFF